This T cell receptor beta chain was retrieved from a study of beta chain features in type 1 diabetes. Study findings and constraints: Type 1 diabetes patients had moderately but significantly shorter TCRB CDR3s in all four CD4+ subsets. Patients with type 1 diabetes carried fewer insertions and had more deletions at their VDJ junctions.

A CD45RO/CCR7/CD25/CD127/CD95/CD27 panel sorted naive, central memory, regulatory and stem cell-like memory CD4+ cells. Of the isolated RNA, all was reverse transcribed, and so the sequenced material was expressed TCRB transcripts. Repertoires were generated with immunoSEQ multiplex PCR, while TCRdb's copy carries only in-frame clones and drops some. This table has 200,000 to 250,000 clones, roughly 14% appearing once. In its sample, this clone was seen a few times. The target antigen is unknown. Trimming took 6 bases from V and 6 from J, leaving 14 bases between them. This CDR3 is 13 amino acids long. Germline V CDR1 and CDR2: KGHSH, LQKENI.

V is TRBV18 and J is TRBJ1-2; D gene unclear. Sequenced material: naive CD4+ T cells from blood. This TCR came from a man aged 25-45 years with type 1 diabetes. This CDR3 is CASSPGGVDGYTF. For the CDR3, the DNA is TGTGCCAGCTCTCCCGGCGGGGTGGATGGCTACACCTTC. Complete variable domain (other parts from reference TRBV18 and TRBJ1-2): NAGVMQNPRHLVRRRGQEARLRCSPMKGHSHVYWYRQLPEEGLKFMVYLQKENIIDESGMPKERFSAEFPKEGPSILRIQQVVRGDSAAYFCASSPGGVDGYTFGSGTRLTVV.